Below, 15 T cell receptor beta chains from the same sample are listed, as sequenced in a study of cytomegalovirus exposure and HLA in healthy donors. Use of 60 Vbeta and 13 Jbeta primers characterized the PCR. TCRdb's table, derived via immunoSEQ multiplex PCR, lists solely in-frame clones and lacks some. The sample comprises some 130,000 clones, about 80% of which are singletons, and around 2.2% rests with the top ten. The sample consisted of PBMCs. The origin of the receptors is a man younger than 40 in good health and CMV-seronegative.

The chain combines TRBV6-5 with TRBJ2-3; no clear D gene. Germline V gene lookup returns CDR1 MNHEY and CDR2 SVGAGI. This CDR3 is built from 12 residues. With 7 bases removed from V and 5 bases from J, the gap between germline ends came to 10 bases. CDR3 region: CASTSSGDTQYF. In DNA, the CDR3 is TGTGCCAGCACCTCTTCGGGAGATACGCAGTATTTT.

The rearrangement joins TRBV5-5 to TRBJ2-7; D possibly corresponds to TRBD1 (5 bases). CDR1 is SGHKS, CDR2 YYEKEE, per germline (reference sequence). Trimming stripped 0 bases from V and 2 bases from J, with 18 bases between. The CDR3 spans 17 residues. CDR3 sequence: CASSLGPPGNPTYEQYF. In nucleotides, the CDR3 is TGTGCCAGCAGCTTGGGCCCACCAGGGAACCCTACCTACGAGCAGTACTTC.

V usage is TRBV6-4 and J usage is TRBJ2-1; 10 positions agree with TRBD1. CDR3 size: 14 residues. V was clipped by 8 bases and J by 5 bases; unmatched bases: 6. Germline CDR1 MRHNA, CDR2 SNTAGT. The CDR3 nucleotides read TGTGCCAGCGGACGGACAGGGGGGGACAATGAGCAGTTCTTC. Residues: CASGRTGGDNEQFF.

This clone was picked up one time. CDR3 sequence: CASRRQGGTEAFF. CDR3 coding DNA: TGTGCCAGCAGGAGACAGGGTGGTACTGAAGCTTTCTTT. This sequence joins TRBV6-1 and TRBJ1-1, with 7 bases aligning to TRBD1. Looked up from germline, CDR1 is MNHNS and CDR2 is SASEGT. This CDR3 region has 13 residues. The V gene end was trimmed by 6 bases and the J gene end by 5 bases; junction bases not matched to a gene: 6.

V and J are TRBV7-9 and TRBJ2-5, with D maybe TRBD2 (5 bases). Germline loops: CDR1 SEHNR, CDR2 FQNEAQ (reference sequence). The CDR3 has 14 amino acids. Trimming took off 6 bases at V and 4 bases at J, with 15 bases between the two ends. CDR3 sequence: CASSTAVNPETQYF. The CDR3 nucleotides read TGTGCCAGCAGTACAGCGGTGAATCCAGAGACCCAGTACTTC. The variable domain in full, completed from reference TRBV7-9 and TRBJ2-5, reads DTGVSQNPRHKITKRGQNVTFRCDPISEHNRLYWYRQTLGQGPEFLTYFQNEAQLEKSRLLSDRFSAERPKGSFSTLEIQRTEQGDSAMYLCASSTAVNPETQYFGPGTRLLVL.

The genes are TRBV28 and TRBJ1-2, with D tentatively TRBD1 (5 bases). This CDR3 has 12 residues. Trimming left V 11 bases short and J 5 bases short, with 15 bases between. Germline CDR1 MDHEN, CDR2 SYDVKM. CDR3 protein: CASREVGYGYTF. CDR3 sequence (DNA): TGTGCCTCCAGGGAGGTGGGTTATGGCTACACCTTC.

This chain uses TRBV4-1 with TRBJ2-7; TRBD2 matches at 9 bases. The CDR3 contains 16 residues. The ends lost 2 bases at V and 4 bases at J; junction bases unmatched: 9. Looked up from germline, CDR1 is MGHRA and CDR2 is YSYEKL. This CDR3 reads CASSQLLAGASYEQYF. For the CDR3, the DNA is TGCGCCAGCAGCCAACTTTTAGCGGGAGCCTCTTACGAGCAGTACTTC.

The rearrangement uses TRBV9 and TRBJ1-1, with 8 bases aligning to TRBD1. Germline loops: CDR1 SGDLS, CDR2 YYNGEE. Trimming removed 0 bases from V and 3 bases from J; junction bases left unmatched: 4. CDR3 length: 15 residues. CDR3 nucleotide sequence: TGTGCCAGCAGCGTAGACGGGACAGGATACACTGAAGCTTTCTTT. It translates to CASSVDGTGYTEAFF.

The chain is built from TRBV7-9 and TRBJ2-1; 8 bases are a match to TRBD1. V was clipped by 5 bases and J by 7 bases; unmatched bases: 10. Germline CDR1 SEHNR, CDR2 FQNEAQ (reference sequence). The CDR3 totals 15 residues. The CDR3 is CASSRRQGTSNEQFF. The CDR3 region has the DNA TGTGCCAGCAGCCGACGACAGGGGACCTCGAATGAGCAGTTCTTC. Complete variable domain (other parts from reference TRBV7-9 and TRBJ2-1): DTGVSQNPRHKITKRGQNVTFRCDPISEHNRLYWYRQTLGQGPEFLTYFQNEAQLEKSRLLSDRFSAERPKGSFSTLEIQRTEQGDSAMYLCASSRRQGTSNEQFFGPGTRLTVL.

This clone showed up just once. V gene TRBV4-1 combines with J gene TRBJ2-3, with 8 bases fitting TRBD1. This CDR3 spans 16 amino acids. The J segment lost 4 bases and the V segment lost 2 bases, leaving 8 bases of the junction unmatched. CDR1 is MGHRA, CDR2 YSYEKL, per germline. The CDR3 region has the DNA TGCGCCAGCAGCCAATGGGCGAACAGGGGGGCAGATACGCAGTATTTT. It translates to CASSQWANRGADTQYF.

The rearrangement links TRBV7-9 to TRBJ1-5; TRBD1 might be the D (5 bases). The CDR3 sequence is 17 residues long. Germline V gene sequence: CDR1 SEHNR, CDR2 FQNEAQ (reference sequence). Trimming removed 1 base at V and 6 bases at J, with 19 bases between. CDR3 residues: CASSLDGGGTGFQPQHF. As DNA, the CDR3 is TGTGCCAGCAGCTTAGATGGGGGGGGGACGGGCTTTCAGCCCCAGCATTTT.

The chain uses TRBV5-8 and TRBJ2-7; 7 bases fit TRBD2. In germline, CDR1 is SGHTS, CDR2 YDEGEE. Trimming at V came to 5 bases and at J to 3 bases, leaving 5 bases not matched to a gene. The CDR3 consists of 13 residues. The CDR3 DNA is TGTGCCAGCAGTTCGGGGGGTGGCTACGAGCAGTACTTC. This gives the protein CASSSGGGYEQYF. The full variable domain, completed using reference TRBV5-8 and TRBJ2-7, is EAGVTQSPTHLIKTRGQQATLRCSPISGHTSVYWYQQALGLGLQFLLWYDEGEERNRGNFPPRFSGRQFPNYSSELNVNALELEDSALYLCASSSGGGYEQYFGPGTRLTVT.

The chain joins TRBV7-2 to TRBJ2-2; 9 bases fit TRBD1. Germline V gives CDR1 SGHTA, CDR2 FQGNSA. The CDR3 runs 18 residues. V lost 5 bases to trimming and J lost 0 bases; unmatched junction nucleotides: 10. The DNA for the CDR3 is TGTGCCAGCAGCCGACAGGGGGTCACCACTTCGAACACCGGGGAGCTGTTTTTT. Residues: CASSRQGVTTSNTGELFF.

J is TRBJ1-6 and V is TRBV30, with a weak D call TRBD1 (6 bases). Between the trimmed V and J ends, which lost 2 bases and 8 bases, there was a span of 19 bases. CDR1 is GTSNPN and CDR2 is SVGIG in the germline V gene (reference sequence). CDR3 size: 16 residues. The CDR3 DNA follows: TGTGCCTGGAGTACACCCGGGGGGCTTTTGTATTCACCCCTCCACTTT. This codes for CAWSTPGGLLYSPLHF.

The CDR3 loop is CASVGGSTLNYNEQFF. The CDR3 DNA sequence: TGTGCCAGCGTGGGCGGGAGTACCTTAAACTACAATGAGCAGTTCTTC. The chain recombines TRBV7-2 with TRBJ2-1; TRBD2 matches 7 bases. The CDR3 spans 16 residues. Germline loops: CDR1 SGHTA, CDR2 FQGNSA. V shed 8 bases, J shed 3 bases, and the junction held 13 bases outside the gene matches.